In its sample, the clone carrying this T cell receptor (beta chain) was seen once. Its target is not known. These data are taken from a study of cytotoxic CD8 clonotypes in ibrutinib-treated CLL. Here immunoSEQ multiplex PCR was the method, and the copy in TCRdb shows in-frame clones only, minus some. The sample yields a few hundred thousand clones, just under 80% seen once. Study results and caveats: Exceeding age-matched healthy donors, baseline clonality also tracked the counts of circulating CD8+ T cells.

The sequencing here drew on PBMCs, taken before ibrutinib treatment. This clonotype was obtained from a human donor with chronic lymphocytic leukemia.

This CDR3 is CASSPSGSHPGEQFF. DNA of the CDR3: TGTGCCAGCAGCCCTAGCGGGAGTCACCCAGGTGAGCAGTTCTTC. The chain joins TRBV7-2 to TRBJ2-1, with 10 bases identical to TRBD2. Germline CDR1 reads SGHTA; CDR2 reads FQGNSA. V lost 5 bases to trimming and J lost 9 bases; unmatched junction nucleotides: 10. This CDR3 has 15 amino acids.